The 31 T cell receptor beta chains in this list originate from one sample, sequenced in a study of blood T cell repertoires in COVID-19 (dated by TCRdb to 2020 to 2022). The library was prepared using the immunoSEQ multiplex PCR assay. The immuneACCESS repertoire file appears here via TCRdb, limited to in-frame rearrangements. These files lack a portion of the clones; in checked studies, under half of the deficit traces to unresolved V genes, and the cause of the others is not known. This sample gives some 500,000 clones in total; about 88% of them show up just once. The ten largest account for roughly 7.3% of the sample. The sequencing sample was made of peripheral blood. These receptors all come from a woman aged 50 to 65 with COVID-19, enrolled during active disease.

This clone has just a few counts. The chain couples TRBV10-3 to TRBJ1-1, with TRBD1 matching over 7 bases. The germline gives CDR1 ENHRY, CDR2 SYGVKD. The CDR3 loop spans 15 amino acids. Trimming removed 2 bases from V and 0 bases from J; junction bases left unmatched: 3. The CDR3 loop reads CAISEGDSMNTEAFF. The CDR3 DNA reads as TGTGCCATCAGTGAGGGGGACAGCATGAACACTGAAGCTTTCTTT.

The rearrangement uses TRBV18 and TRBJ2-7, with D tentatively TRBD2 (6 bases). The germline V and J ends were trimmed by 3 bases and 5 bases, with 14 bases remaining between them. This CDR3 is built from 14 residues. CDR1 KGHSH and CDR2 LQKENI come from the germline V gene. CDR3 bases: TGTGCCAGCTCACCTCGCGGGGCCCAGGACGAGCAGTACTTC. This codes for CASSPRGAQDEQYF.

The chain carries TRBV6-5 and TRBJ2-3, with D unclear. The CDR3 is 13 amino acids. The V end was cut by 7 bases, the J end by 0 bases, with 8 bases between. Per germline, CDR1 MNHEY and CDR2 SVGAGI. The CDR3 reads CASTLSSTDTQYF. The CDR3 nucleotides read TGTGCCAGCACCCTTTCGAGCACAGATACGCAGTATTTT.

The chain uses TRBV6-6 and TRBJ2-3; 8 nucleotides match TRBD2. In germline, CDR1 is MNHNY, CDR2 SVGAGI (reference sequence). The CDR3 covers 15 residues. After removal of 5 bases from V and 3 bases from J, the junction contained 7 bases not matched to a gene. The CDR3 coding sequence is TGTGCCAGCAGTCCGGGACTAGGAGGGACAGATACGCAGTATTTT. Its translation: CASSPGLGGTDTQYF.

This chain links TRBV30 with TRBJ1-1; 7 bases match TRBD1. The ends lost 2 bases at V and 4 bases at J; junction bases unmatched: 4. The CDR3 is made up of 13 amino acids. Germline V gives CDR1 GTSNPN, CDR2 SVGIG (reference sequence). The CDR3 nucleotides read TGTGCCTGGAGTTTTGGACAGGTCACTGAAGCTTTCTTT. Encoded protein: CAWSFGQVTEAFF. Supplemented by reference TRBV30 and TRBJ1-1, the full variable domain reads SQTIHQWPATLVQPVGSPLSLECTVEGTSNPNLYWYRQAAGRGLQLLFYSVGIGQISSEVPQNLSASRPQDRQFILSSKKLLLSDSGFYLCAWSFGQVTEAFFGQGTRLTVV.

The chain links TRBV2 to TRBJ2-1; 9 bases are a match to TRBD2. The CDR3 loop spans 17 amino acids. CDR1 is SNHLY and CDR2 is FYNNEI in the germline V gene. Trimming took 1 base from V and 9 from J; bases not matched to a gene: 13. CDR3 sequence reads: CASSEGNRASGELEQFF. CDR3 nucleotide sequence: TGTGCCAGCAGTGAAGGGAATAGGGCTAGCGGGGAGCTTGAGCAGTTCTTC.

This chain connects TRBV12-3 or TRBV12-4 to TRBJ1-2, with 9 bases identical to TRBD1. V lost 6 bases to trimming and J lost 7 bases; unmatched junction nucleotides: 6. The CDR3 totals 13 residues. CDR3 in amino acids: CASRLGQGGGYTF. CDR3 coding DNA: TGTGCCAGCAGACTGGGACAGGGAGGTGGCTACACCTTC.

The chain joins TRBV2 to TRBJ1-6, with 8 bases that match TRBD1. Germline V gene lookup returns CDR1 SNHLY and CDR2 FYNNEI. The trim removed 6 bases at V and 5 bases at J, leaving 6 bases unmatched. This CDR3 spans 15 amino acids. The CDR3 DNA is TGTGCCAGCAGCATACAGGACAGGGATAATTCACCCCTCCACTTT. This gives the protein CASSIQDRDNSPLHF.

The CDR3 region has the DNA TGTGCCAGCAGCGTAGTCAGGGACACTGAAGCTTTCTTT. Amino acids: CASSVVRDTEAFF. The rearrangement links TRBV9 to TRBJ1-1, with D possibly being TRBD1 (5 bases). Germline V gene sequence: CDR1 SGDLS, CDR2 YYNGEE. There are 13 residues in the CDR3. V lost 0 bases and J lost 3, with 6 bases in between.

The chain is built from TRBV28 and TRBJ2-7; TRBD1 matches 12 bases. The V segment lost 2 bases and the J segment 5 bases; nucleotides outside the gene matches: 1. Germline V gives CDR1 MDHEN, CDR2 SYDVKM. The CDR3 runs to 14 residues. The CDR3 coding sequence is TGTGCCAGCAGTTTAAGGGACAGGGGGCACGAGCAGTACTTC. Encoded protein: CASSLRDRGHEQYF.

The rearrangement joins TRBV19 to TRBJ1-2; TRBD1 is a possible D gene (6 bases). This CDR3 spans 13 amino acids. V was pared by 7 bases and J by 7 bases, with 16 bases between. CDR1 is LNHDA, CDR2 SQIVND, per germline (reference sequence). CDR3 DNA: TGTGCCAGTACCTACGGACAGTTGGGTGGCTACACCTTC. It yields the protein CASTYGQLGGYTF.

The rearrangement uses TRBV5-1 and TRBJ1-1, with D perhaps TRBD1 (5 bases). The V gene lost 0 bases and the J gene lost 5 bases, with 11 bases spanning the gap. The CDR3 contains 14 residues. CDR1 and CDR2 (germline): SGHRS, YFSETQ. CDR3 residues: CASSLAMGGTEAFF. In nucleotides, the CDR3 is TGCGCCAGCAGCTTGGCCATGGGGGGGACTGAAGCTTTCTTT.

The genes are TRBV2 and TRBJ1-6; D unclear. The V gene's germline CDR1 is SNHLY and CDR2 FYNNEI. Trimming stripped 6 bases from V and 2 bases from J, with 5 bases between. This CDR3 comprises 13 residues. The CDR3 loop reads CASSQTYNSPLHF. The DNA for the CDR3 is TGTGCCAGCAGCCAGACCTATAATTCACCCCTCCACTTT.

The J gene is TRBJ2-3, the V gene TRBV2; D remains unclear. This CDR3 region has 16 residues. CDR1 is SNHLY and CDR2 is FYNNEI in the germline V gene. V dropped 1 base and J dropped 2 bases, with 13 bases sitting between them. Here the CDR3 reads CASSEGLAASTDTQYF. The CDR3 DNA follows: TGTGCCAGCAGTGAAGGGTTAGCCGCTTCCACAGATACGCAGTATTTT.

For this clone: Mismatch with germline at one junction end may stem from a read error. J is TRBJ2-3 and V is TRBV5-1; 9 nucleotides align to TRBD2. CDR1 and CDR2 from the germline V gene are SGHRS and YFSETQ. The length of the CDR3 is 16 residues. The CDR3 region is CASSLAVAGVTDTQFF. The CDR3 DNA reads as TGCGCCAGCAGCTTGGCGGTAGCGGGGGTCACAGATACGCAGTTTTTT.

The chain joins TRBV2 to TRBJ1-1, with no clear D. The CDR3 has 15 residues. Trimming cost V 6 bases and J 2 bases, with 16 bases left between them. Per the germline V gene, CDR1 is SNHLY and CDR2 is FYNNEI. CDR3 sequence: CASSLMNPANTEAFF. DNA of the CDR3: TGTGCCAGCAGCCTAATGAACCCTGCCAACACTGAAGCTTTCTTT.

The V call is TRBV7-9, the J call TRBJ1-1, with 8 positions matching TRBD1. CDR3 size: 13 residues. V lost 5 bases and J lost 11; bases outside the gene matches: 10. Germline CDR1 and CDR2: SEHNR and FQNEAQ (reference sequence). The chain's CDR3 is CASSLGQGELAFF. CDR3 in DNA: TGTGCCAGCAGCCTCGGACAGGGAGAGCTGGCTTTCTTT.

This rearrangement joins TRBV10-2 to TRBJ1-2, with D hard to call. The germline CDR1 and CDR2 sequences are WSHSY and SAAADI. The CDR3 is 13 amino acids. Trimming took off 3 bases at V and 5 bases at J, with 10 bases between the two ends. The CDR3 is CASSDAGGYGYTF. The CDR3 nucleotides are TGCGCCAGCAGTGATGCAGGAGGTTATGGCTACACCTTC.

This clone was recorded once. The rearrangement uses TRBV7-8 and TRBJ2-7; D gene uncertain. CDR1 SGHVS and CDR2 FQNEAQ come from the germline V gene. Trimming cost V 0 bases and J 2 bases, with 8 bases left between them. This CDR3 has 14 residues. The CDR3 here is CASSLAPQTYEQYF. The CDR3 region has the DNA TGTGCCAGCAGCTTAGCTCCACAAACCTACGAGCAGTACTTC.

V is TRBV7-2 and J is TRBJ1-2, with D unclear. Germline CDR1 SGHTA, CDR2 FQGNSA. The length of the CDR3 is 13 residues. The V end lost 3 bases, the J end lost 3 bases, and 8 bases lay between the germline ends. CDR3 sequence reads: CASSLLGDYGYTF. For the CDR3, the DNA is TGTGCCAGCAGCTTGTTGGGCGACTATGGCTACACCTTC.

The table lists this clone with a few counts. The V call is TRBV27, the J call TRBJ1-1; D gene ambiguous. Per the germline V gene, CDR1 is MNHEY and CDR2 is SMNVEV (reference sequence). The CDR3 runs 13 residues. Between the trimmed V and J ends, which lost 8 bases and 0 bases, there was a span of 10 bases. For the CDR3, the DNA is TGTGCCAGCGGACTAAGATTGAACACTGAAGCTTTCTTT. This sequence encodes CASGLRLNTEAFF.

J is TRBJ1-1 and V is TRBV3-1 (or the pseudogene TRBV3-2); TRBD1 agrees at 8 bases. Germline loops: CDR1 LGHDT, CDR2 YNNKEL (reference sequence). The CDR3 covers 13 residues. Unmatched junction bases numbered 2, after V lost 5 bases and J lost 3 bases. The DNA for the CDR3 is TGTGCCAGCAGCTGGGGACAGGACACTGAAGCTTTCTTT. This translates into CASSWGQDTEAFF.

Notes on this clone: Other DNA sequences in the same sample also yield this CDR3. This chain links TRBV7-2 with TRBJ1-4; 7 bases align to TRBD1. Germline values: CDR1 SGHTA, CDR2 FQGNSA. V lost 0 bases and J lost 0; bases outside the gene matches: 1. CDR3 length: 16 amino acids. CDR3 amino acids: CASSLARGATNEKLFF. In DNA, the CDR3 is TGTGCCAGCAGCTTAGCCAGGGGGGCAACTAATGAAAAACTGTTTTTT.

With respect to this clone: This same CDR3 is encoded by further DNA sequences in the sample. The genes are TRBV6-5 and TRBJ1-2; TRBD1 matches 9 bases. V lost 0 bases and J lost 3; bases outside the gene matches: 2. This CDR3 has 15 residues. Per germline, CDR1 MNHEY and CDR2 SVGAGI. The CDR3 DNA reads TGTGCCAGCAGTTACTCACAGGGGGCTGACTATGGCTACACCTTC. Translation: CASSYSQGADYGYTF.

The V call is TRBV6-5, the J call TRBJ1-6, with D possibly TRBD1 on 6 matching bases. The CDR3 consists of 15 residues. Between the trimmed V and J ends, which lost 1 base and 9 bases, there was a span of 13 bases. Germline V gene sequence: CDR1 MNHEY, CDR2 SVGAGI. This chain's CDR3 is CASSYWDTPGSPLHF. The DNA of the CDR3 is TGTGCCAGCAGTTACTGGGACACCCCGGGTTCACCCCTCCACTTT.

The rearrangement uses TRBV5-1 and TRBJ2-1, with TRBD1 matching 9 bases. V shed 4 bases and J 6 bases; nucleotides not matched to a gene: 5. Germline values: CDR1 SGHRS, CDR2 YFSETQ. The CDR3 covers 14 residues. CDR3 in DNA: TGCGCCAGCAGCCCGGACAGGGGCGGCAATGAGCAGTTCTTC. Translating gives CASSPDRGGNEQFF. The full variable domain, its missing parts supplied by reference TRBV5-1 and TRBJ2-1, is KAGVTQTPRYLIKTRGQQVTLSCSPISGHRSVSWYQQTPGQGLQFLFEYFSETQRNKGNFPGRFSGRQFSNSRSEMNVSTLELGDSALYLCASSPDRGGNEQFFGPGTRLTVL.

The CDR3 protein is CASRRTGSSYEQYF. In DNA, the CDR3 is TGTGCCAGCAGGAGGACAGGGTCCTCCTACGAGCAGTACTTC. The rearrangement links TRBV3-1 (or the pseudogene TRBV3-2) to TRBJ2-7; TRBD1 aligns across 8 bases. CDR1 is LGHDT, CDR2 YNNKEL, per germline (reference sequence). The CDR3 loop spans 14 amino acids. Trimming at V came to 6 bases and at J to 0 bases, leaving 4 bases not matched to a gene.

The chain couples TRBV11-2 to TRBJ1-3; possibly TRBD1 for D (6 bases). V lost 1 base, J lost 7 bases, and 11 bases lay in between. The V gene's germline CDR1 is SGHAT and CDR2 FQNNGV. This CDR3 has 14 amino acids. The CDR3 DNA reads TGTGCCAGCAGCTTAGCACAGGGAGGGAACACCATATATTTT. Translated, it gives CASSLAQGGNTIYF. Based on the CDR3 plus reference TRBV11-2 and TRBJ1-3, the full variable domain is EAGVAQSPRYKIIEKRQSVAFWCNPISGHATLYWYQQILGQGPKLLIQFQNNGVVDDSQLPKDRFSAERLKGVDSTLKIQPAKLEDSAVYLCASSLAQGGNTIYFGEGSWLTVV.

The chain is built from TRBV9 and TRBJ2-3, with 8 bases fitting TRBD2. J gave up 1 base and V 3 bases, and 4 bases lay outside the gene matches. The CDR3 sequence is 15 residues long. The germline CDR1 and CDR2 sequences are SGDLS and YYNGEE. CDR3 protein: CASSARGEGTDTQYF. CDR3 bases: TGTGCCAGCAGCGCGCGGGGGGAGGGCACAGATACGCAGTATTTT.

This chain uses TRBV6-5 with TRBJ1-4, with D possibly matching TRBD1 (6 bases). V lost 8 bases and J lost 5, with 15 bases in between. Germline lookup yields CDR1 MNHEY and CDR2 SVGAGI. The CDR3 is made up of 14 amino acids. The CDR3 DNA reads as TGTGCCAGCTCCGGGGGGGCGGAAAATGAAAAACTGTTTTTT. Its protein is CASSGGAENEKLFF.

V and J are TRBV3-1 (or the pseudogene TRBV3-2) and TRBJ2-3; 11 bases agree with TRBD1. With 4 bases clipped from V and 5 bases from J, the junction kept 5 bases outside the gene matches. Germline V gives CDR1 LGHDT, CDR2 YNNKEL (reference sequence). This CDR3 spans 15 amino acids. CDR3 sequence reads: CASSRGQGAKDTQYF. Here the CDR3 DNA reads TGTGCCAGCAGCCGAGGACAGGGGGCTAAAGATACGCAGTATTTT.